The 11 T cell receptor beta chains below all came from one sample that was sequenced in a study of Ad26.COV2.S vaccination and SARS-CoV-2 variants. Generated by immunoSEQ multiplex PCR, the TCRdb table keeps only in-frame clones and is missing some. The sample carries about 680,000 clones, roughly 90% recorded once. Treatment described: some 20 received Ad26.COV2.S at low or high dose, single or two shots; roughly five received placebo; per-sample allocation not given. Sampling occurred on day 63 after the first vaccine or placebo injection. This material consisted of peripheral blood, taken in a trial of Ad26.COV2.S vaccine versus placebo. Receptors were obtained from a person aged 18-65 years who received the Ad26.COV2.S COVID-19 vaccine or a placebo.

The chain employs TRBV10-2 and TRBJ1-2; maybe TRBD1 (5 bases). V shed 8 bases and J shed 5 bases, with 12 bases lying between them. Germline V gene lookup returns CDR1 WSHSY and CDR2 SAAADI. This CDR3 contains 12 residues. CDR3 sequence reads: CASGAGDYGYTF. As DNA, the CDR3 is TGCGCCAGCGGGGCAGGAGATTATGGCTACACCTTC.

This chain uses TRBV7-2 with TRBJ1-1; D is uncertain. Germline CDR1 SGHTA, CDR2 FQGNSA. V dropped 2 bases and J dropped 1 base, with 8 bases sitting between them. The CDR3 has 14 amino acids. The CDR3 sequence: CASSLRRANTEAFF. In DNA, the CDR3 is TGTGCCAGCAGCTTAAGACGAGCGAACACTGAAGCTTTCTTT.

The chain joins TRBV7-9 to TRBJ1-1, with D unresolved. The CDR3 contains 15 residues. Germline CDR1 and CDR2: SEHNR and FQNEAQ (reference sequence). The V and J ends lost 5 bases and 4 bases respectively, with 17 bases between them. The CDR3 DNA sequence: TGTGCCAGCAGCCCGACGGGATGGGAGATCACTGAAGCTTTCTTT. It yields the protein CASSPTGWEITEAFF.

As to this clone: One junction end disagrees with the germline gene, perhaps due to a read error. The chain is built from TRBV7-8 and TRBJ1-3; 8 nucleotides agree with TRBD1. The CDR3 has 13 residues. Germline V gene sequence: CDR1 SGHVS, CDR2 FQNEAQ. CDR3 nucleotides: TGTGCCAGCAGCTTAGTTCTTTTGGACAGGGTAAATTTT. It is translated as CASSLVLLDRVNF.

As regards this clone: Other DNA sequences from this sample encode an identical CDR3 as well. The chain has TRBV5-1 and TRBJ1-4; D is unresolved. The V and J ends lost 1 base and 0 bases respectively, with 7 bases between them. CDR1 is SGHRS and CDR2 is YFSETQ in the germline V gene. CDR3 length: 15 residues. In DNA form, the CDR3 reads TGCGCCAGCAGCTTGTCCGGGGCAACTAATGAAAAACTGTTTTTT. Translated, it gives CASSLSGATNEKLFF.

The V call is TRBV11-2, the J call TRBJ2-7; no clear D gene. Germline CDR1 and CDR2: SGHAT and FQNNGV. The CDR3 is made up of 14 amino acids. V lost 4 bases to trimming and J lost 7 bases, with 17 bases between them. This CDR3 is CASSSDVHRWEQYF. As DNA, the CDR3 is TGTGCCAGCAGCTCCGACGTACACCGCTGGGAGCAGTACTTC.

The V and J genes are TRBV3-1 (or the pseudogene TRBV3-2) and TRBJ1-1, with 7 bases aligning to TRBD1. This CDR3 region has 15 residues. J lost 5 bases, V lost 6 bases, and 12 bases had no gene match. The germline CDR1 and CDR2 sequences are LGHDT and YNNKEL (reference sequence). CDR3 loop: CASRNTGVRWTEAFF. In DNA form, the CDR3 reads TGTGCCAGCAGAAACACAGGGGTTCGGTGGACTGAAGCTTTCTTT.

The chain uses TRBV3-1 (or the pseudogene TRBV3-2) and TRBJ1-1; D call uncertain. The CDR3 covers 13 residues. CDR1 is LGHDT and CDR2 is YNNKEL in the germline V gene (reference sequence). Trimming removed 4 bases from V and 1 base from J, with 7 bases in between. For the CDR3, the DNA is TGTGCCAGCAGCCTCTATACGAACACTGAAGCTTTCTTT. Translated: CASSLYTNTEAFF.

This clone was recorded once. The V and J genes are TRBV7-8 and TRBJ2-2; 9 nucleotides match TRBD1. The CDR3 is 16 amino acids. Germline lookup yields CDR1 SGHVS and CDR2 FQNEAQ. The V segment lost 5 bases and the J segment 6 bases; nucleotides outside the gene matches: 10. CDR3 region: CASSPRDRARSGELFF. The CDR3 DNA reads TGTGCCAGCAGCCCCCGGGACAGGGCCAGGTCCGGGGAGCTGTTTTTT.

This chain uses TRBV5-1 with TRBJ2-1; the match to TRBD1 covers 9 bases. The CDR3 has 14 residues. V was pared by 7 bases and J by 9 bases, with 11 bases of the junction left unmatched. Germline values: CDR1 SGHRS, CDR2 YFSETQ. The CDR3 sequence: CASQAQGQGGEQFF. CDR3 DNA: TGCGCCAGCCAGGCCCAGGGACAGGGAGGTGAGCAGTTCTTC.

J is TRBJ2-5 and V is TRBV29-1, with TRBD2 identical over 8 bases. The V segment lost 4 bases and the J segment 5 bases; nucleotides outside the gene matches: 15. The germline V gene encodes CDR1 SQVTM and CDR2 ANQGSEA. This CDR3 has 16 residues. CDR3 region: CSVVSPRTSTTETQYF. DNA for the CDR3: TGCAGCGTTGTAAGTCCTAGGACTAGCACTACGGAGACCCAGTACTTC.